These 26 T cell receptor beta chains came from one sample sequenced in a study of CD8+ T cells in alopecia areata. Sequencing relied on a cDNA template that was reverse transcribed from extracted RNA. Sequencing was performed with immunoSEQ multiplex PCR; in TCRdb, only in-frame clones are kept and a portion is missing. The sample includes 250,000 or so clones, 67% of them seen just once. This specimen consisted of CD4+ T cells sorted from blood, obtained at week 0. Receptor source: a human donor with alopecia areata.

The chain employs TRBV6-5 and TRBJ1-4; D is unclear. V was clipped by 0 bases and J by 6 bases, with 14 bases between them. This CDR3 is built from 16 residues. From germline, CDR1 is MNHEY and CDR2 SVGAGI. CDR3 nucleotide sequence: TGTGCCAGCAGTTACTCGAGTTCGAGGGATCATGAAAAACTGTTTTTT. Protein product: CASSYSSSRDHEKLFF.

The sample holds a few counts of this clone. The gene calls are TRBV29-1 and TRBJ1-1; D gene ambiguous. Germline CDR1 reads SQVTM; CDR2 reads ANQGSEA. CDR3 length: 12 residues. The CDR3 DNA follows: TGCAGTTTTACCTGGAGGAACACTGAAGCTTTCTTT. Protein product: CSFTWRNTEAFF.

This clone came up once. The chain links TRBV30 to TRBJ1-4; unclear D gene. V lost 0 bases to trimming and J lost 7 bases, with 15 bases between them. The CDR3 sequence is 15 residues long. CDR1 GTSNPN and CDR2 SVGIG come from the germline V gene (reference sequence). CDR3 protein: CAWSVLLGIGEKLFF. The CDR3 DNA reads as TGTGCCTGGAGTGTTCTCTTAGGGATTGGTGAAAAACTGTTTTTT.

This clone was observed a single time. V usage is TRBV6-6 and J usage is TRBJ2-6; D unresolved. The V end was cut by 4 bases, the J end by 0 bases, with 7 bases between. The germline V gene encodes CDR1 MNHNY and CDR2 SVGAGI (reference sequence). The CDR3 is made up of 15 amino acids. Here the CDR3 DNA reads TGTGCCAGCAGTTCTACCGGCTCTGGGGCCAACGTCCTGACTTTC. Residues: CASSSTGSGANVLTF.

This clone came up a few times. The CDR3 DNA follows: TGTGCCAGCAGCTTAGCTAGGGCTGGGGCCAACGTCCTGACTTTC. Its protein is CASSLARAGANVLTF. The V and J genes are TRBV13 and TRBJ2-6; D ambiguous. There are 15 residues in the CDR3. CDR1 and CDR2 (germline): PRHDT, FYEKMQ (reference sequence). V was shortened by 1 base and J by 2 bases, with 6 bases between the two germline ends.

This chain connects TRBV29-1 to TRBJ1-1, with unresolved D. The CDR3 has 13 residues. The germline V gene encodes CDR1 SQVTM and CDR2 ANQGSEA. Trimming cost V 2 bases and J 1 base, with 8 bases left between them. This chain's CDR3 is CSVEPTPNTEAFF. The CDR3 nucleotides read TGCAGCGTTGAACCGACACCGAACACTGAAGCTTTCTTT.

This chain connects TRBV29-1 to TRBJ2-7; 13 bases match TRBD2. The CDR3 extends over 13 amino acids. The germline gives CDR1 SQVTM, CDR2 ANQGSEA. Trimming cost V 3 bases and J 6 bases; bases outside gene matches: 2. The CDR3 sequence: CSVETSGGSEQYF. In DNA form, the CDR3 reads TGCAGCGTTGAGACTAGCGGGGGGAGCGAGCAGTACTTC.

The chain employs TRBV7-9 and TRBJ1-2, with TRBD1 matching over 8 bases. The germline gives CDR1 SEHNR, CDR2 FQNEAQ (reference sequence). The J segment lost 2 bases and the V segment lost 3 bases, leaving 2 bases of the junction unmatched. The CDR3 runs to 14 residues. CDR3 sequence reads: CASSLGDRNYGYTF. Here the CDR3 DNA reads TGTGCCAGCAGCTTGGGGGACAGGAACTATGGCTACACCTTC.

The chain carries TRBV4-3 and TRBJ2-5; 7 nucleotides agree with TRBD2. The CDR3 contains 18 residues. The ends lost 0 bases at V and 4 bases at J; junction bases unmatched: 14. CDR1 LGHNA and CDR2 YSLEER come from the germline V gene. The CDR3 here is CASSQDWRQRGVGETQYF. CDR3 nucleotide sequence: TGCGCCAGCAGCCAAGACTGGCGGCAGCGGGGTGTTGGAGAGACCCAGTACTTC.

The rearrangement links TRBV7-8 to TRBJ2-7; tentatively, D is TRBD1 or TRBD2 (6 bases each). V gave up 1 base and J gave up 5 bases, with 12 bases separating them. CDR3 length: 14 amino acids. CDR1 and CDR2 from the germline V gene are SGHVS and FQNEAQ. The CDR3: CASSLGGAPHEQYF. The CDR3 DNA sequence: TGTGCCAGCAGCTTAGGGGGGGCTCCACACGAGCAGTACTTC.

The CDR3 nucleotides read TGTGCCAGCAGGCGCGGGGATCAGCCCCAGCATTTT. Its translation is CASRRGDQPQHF. The chain uses TRBV6-6 and TRBJ1-5; D gene uncertain. In germline, CDR1 is MNHNY, CDR2 SVGAGI (reference sequence). This CDR3 has 12 amino acids. Trimming pared 6 bases from V and 5 bases from J, leaving 8 bases between.

The V call is TRBV30, the J call TRBJ2-7, with D unclear. Trimming took 3 bases from V and 2 from J, leaving 11 bases between them. Germline assignment: CDR1 GTSNPN and CDR2 SVGIG (reference sequence). This CDR3 spans 13 amino acids. In DNA, the CDR3 is TGTGCCTGGAGCCGCTTAGGACCCTACGAGCAGTACTTC. As protein: CAWSRLGPYEQYF.

The chain has TRBV18 and TRBJ2-1; unclear D gene. Looked up from germline, CDR1 is KGHSH and CDR2 is LQKENI. The CDR3 has 11 amino acids. V dropped 3 bases and J dropped 9 bases, with 6 bases sitting between them. The CDR3 reads CASSPLGEQFF. Here the CDR3 DNA reads TGTGCCAGCTCACCTCTTGGTGAGCAGTTCTTC.

In its sample, this clone was seen once. The chain uses TRBV10-2 and TRBJ1-2; D remains ambiguous. This CDR3 is 11 amino acids long. Looked up from germline, CDR1 is WSHSY and CDR2 is SAAADI. Trimming stripped 1 base from V and 7 bases from J, with 4 bases between. CDR3 amino acids: CASSEWAGYTF. As DNA, the CDR3 is TGCGCCAGCAGTGAGTGGGCTGGCTACACCTTC.

The chain couples TRBV27 to TRBJ1-5; TRBD1 might be the D (6 bases). Germline V gene sequence: CDR1 MNHEY, CDR2 SMNVEV (reference sequence). V was shortened by 6 bases and J by 0 bases, with 12 bases between the two germline ends. The CDR3 spans 15 residues. In DNA form, the CDR3 reads TGTGCCAGCAGGCCGGGACAACTTAGCAATCAGCCCCAGCATTTT. It is translated as CASRPGQLSNQPQHF.

This chain joins TRBV7-3 and TRBJ2-1; 7 bases fit TRBD1. The CDR3 length is 14 residues. Germline loops: CDR1 SGHTA, CDR2 FQGTGA. The V gene end was trimmed by 5 bases and the J gene end by 15 bases; junction bases not matched to a gene: 16. In DNA form, the CDR3 reads TGTGCCAGCAGCCCACTGGGACAGTCGATCTTTCTGTTCTTC. Its translation is CASSPLGQSIFLFF.

DNA of the CDR3: TGTGCCTGGAGGGCGGACAACAGGGGCGGAGGTTCACCCCTCCACTTT. Translation: CAWRADNRGGGSPLHF. The gene calls are TRBV30 and TRBJ1-6; 7 bases map to TRBD1. Germline trimming cut 3 bases from V and 9 bases from J; bases unmatched to any gene: 14. Germline values: CDR1 GTSNPN, CDR2 SVGIG (reference sequence). There are 16 residues in the CDR3.

V usage is TRBV6-1 and J usage is TRBJ2-2, with unresolved D. V lost 5 bases and J lost 6, with 4 bases in between. Germline CDR1 reads MNHNS; CDR2 reads SASEGT. CDR3 length: 11 amino acids. CDR3 nucleotides: TGTGCCAGCAGTTGGCCCGGGGAGCTGTTTTTT. This translates into CASSWPGELFF.

The chain recombines TRBV27 with TRBJ2-7; D might be TRBD1 (6 bases). The CDR3 contains 13 residues. CDR1 and CDR2 (germline): MNHEY, SMNVEV (reference sequence). V dropped 6 bases and J dropped 5 bases, with 14 bases sitting between them. The CDR3 region is CASRTTGRDEQYF. In nucleotides, the CDR3 is TGTGCCAGCAGAACTACAGGGCGAGACGAGCAGTACTTC.

The chain recombines TRBV5-1 with TRBJ2-1, with D uncertain. The CDR3 is 18 residues long. Germline V gene lookup returns CDR1 SGHRS and CDR2 YFSETQ. Trimming cost V 0 bases and J 1 base, with 17 bases left between them. As DNA, the CDR3 is TGCGCCAGCAGCTTGGGACCCCGAATTGGGATATCCTACAATGAGCAGTTCTTC. This gives the protein CASSLGPRIGISYNEQFF. Together with reference TRBV5-1 and TRBJ2-1, the CDR3 gives the full variable domain: KAGVTQTPRYLIKTRGQQVTLSCSPISGHRSVSWYQQTPGQGLQFLFEYFSETQRNKGNFPGRFSGRQFSNSRSEMNVSTLELGDSALYLCASSLGPRIGISYNEQFFGPGTRLTVL.

The chain couples TRBV7-9 to TRBJ1-2; TRBD1 matches 9 bases. Germline V gene data show CDR1 as SEHNR and CDR2 as FQNEAQ (reference sequence). The CDR3 contains 14 residues. The J segment lost 8 bases and the V segment lost 2 bases, leaving 6 bases of the junction unmatched. CDR3 protein: CASSLTGGQGGYTF. The CDR3 nucleotides are TGTGCCAGCAGCTTAACAGGGGGACAGGGCGGCTACACCTTC. Using reference TRBV7-9 and TRBJ1-2 for the parts outside the CDR3, the full variable domain is DTGVSQNPRHKITKRGQNVTFRCDPISEHNRLYWYRQTLGQGPEFLTYFQNEAQLEKSRLLSDRFSAERPKGSFSTLEIQRTEQGDSAMYLCASSLTGGQGGYTFGSGTRLTVV.

The J gene is TRBJ1-6, the V gene TRBV15, with 7 bases that match TRBD1. Trimming cost V 1 base and J 7 bases; bases outside gene matches: 4. The CDR3 loop spans 15 amino acids. The germline V gene has CDR1 LNHNV and CDR2 YYDKDF (reference sequence). This CDR3 is CATSRGWDRNSPLHF. The CDR3 nucleotides are TGTGCCACCAGCAGAGGGTGGGACAGAAATTCACCCCTCCACTTT.

The chain combines TRBV19 with TRBJ2-5, with 9 nucleotides matching TRBD1. The ends lost 8 bases at V and 5 bases at J; junction bases unmatched: 9. Germline values: CDR1 LNHDA, CDR2 SQIVND (reference sequence). The CDR3 has 14 residues. CDR3 in DNA: TGTGCCAGTCAGTCCGGACAGGGGCCGGAGACCCAGTACTTC. Amino acids: CASQSGQGPETQYF.

This clone came up a few times. The V gene is TRBV29-1, the J gene TRBJ1-2; TRBD1 is a possible D gene (6 bases). Germline-derived CDR1 and CDR2 are SQVTM and ANQGSEA. The CDR3 consists of 14 residues. Deletions cut 7 bases from V and 0 bases from J, with 15 bases between. CDR3 in DNA: TGCAGCGCCACCAAGGACAGAGCTAACTATGGCTACACCTTC. Its translation is CSATKDRANYGYTF. Full variable domain (rest looked up from reference TRBV29-1 and TRBJ1-2): SAVISQKPSRDICQRGTSLTIQCQVDSQVTMMFWYRQQPGQSLTLIATANQGSEATYESGFVIDKFPISRPNLTFSTLTVSNMSPEDSSIYLCSATKDRANYGYTFGSGTRLTVV.

This clone was picked up a small number of times. The gene calls are TRBV29-1 and TRBJ2-7; 7 bases match TRBD1. Germline CDR1 is SQVTM and CDR2 is ANQGSEA. This CDR3 region has 14 residues. V was pared by 0 bases and J by 2 bases, with 4 bases of the junction left unmatched. This CDR3 reads CSVEDRDSPYEQYF. The CDR3 region has the DNA TGCAGCGTTGAAGATAGGGACAGCCCCTACGAGCAGTACTTC.

V gene TRBV13 combines with J gene TRBJ1-1; D unclear. V was clipped by 6 bases and J by 1 base, with 12 bases between them. The CDR3 runs to 14 residues. The germline CDR1 and CDR2 sequences are PRHDT and FYEKMQ (reference sequence). Here the CDR3 DNA reads TGTGCCAGCAGTATCCTTGTGGCGAACACTGAAGCTTTCTTT. Translating it yields CASSILVANTEAFF.